The 16 T cell receptor beta chains in this list originate from one sample, sequenced in a study of cytomegalovirus exposure and HLA in healthy donors. The PCR ran on 60 Vbeta and 13 Jbeta primers. TCRdb keeps only in-frame clones here, not all; method: immunoSEQ multiplex PCR. The sample lists 150,000 to 170,000 clones; 60% to 75% were seen once. The specimen sequenced was PBMCs. The receptor set was obtained from a man between 18 and 29 years old in good health and CMV-seronegative.

V usage is TRBV9 and J usage is TRBJ1-2, with 10 bases lining up with TRBD1. The CDR3 is 14 amino acids. Looked up from germline, CDR1 is SGDLS and CDR2 is YYNGEE. V dropped 5 bases and J dropped 4; count of bases not matched to a gene: 5. CDR3 in amino acids: CASRGDRGFYGYTF. CDR3 coding DNA: TGTGCCAGCAGGGGGGACAGGGGCTTCTATGGCTACACCTTC.

The J gene is TRBJ1-4, the V gene TRBV7-9; 10 bases match TRBD1. The CDR3 is 15 residues long. Germline V gives CDR1 SEHNR, CDR2 FQNEAQ (reference sequence). Trimming removed 5 bases from V and 8 bases from J; junction bases left unmatched: 8. This chain's CDR3 is CASSQSGQGWEKLFF. The CDR3 DNA follows: TGTGCCAGCAGCCAGTCGGGACAGGGGTGGGAAAAACTGTTTTTT.

The CDR3 sequence: CASRPQGVEKLFF. CDR3 DNA: TGTGCCAGCAGGCCACAGGGAGTCGAAAAACTGTTTTTT. This chain joins TRBV4-2 and TRBJ1-4; maybe TRBD1 (6 bases). Trimming cost V 6 bases and J 8 bases, with 13 bases left between them. This CDR3 has 13 residues. Germline values: CDR1 LGHNA, CDR2 YNFKEQ.

The J gene is TRBJ1-5, the V gene TRBV30, with TRBD1 identical over 7 bases. V gave up 5 bases and J gave up 4 bases; unmatched junction bases: 11. Germline V gene lookup returns CDR1 GTSNPN and CDR2 SVGIG (reference sequence). This CDR3 is 15 amino acids long. DNA for the CDR3: TGTGCCTGGGACGAGACAGGGTTCGGAAATCAGCCCCAGCATTTT. Translating gives CAWDETGFGNQPQHF.

The rearrangement joins TRBV6-6 to TRBJ2-7, with 9 bases aligning to TRBD1. There are 15 residues in the CDR3. The germline V gene has CDR1 MNHNY and CDR2 SVGAGI (reference sequence). J lost 5 bases, V lost 6 bases, and 11 bases had no gene match. The DNA of the CDR3 is TGTGCCAGCAGCCCGGGACAGGGAAGCTCTAACGAGCAGTACGTC. Translated: CASSPGQGSSNEQYV.

The chain recombines TRBV6-5 with TRBJ2-7; possible D gene TRBD1, 6 bases. Trimming cost V 5 bases and J 3 bases, with 14 bases left between them. The length of the CDR3 is 14 residues. Germline CDR1 and CDR2: MNHEY and SVGAGI. The DNA for the CDR3 is TGTGCCAGCAGTGCCGCGGACAGTTACTACGAGCAGTACGTC. This translates into CASSAADSYYEQYV.

This clone was detected only a few times. This chain joins TRBV6-1 and TRBJ2-6, with D perhaps matching TRBD1 (5 bases). V lost 7 bases to trimming and J lost 0 bases, with 10 bases between them. The CDR3 totals 15 residues. Germline assignment: CDR1 MNHNS and CDR2 SASEGT. CDR3 loop: CASTPQGSGANVLTF. In nucleotides, the CDR3 is TGTGCCAGCACGCCTCAGGGCTCTGGGGCCAACGTCCTGACTTTC.

This clone was found a few times. This sequence joins TRBV18 and TRBJ1-2, with D possibly matching TRBD1 (6 bases). This CDR3 is 14 amino acids long. V was pared by 2 bases and J by 7 bases, with 14 bases between. CDR1 is KGHSH and CDR2 is LQKENI in the germline V gene. The CDR3 DNA sequence: TGTGCCAGCTCACCAGACAGAAGCAGGGGTGGCTACACCTTC. It encodes CASSPDRSRGGYTF. Full variable domain (outside the CDR3, taken from reference TRBV18 and TRBJ1-2): NAGVMQNPRHLVRRRGQEARLRCSPMKGHSHVYWYRQLPEEGLKFMVYLQKENIIDESGMPKERFSAEFPKEGPSILRIQQVVRGDSAAYFCASSPDRSRGGYTFGSGTRLTVV.

The rearrangement links TRBV5-4 to TRBJ2-7; 8 bases map to TRBD2. Trimming cost V 5 bases and J 3 bases; bases outside gene matches: 7. The length of the CDR3 is 14 residues. The germline V gene encodes CDR1 SGHNT and CDR2 YYREEE (reference sequence). CDR3 in DNA: TGTGCCAGCAGTTCTCGGGGGGGGGACTACGAGCAGTACTTC. Amino acid sequence: CASSSRGGDYEQYF.

J is TRBJ2-5 and V is TRBV11-2; 8 bases fit TRBD2. Germline values: CDR1 SGHAT, CDR2 FQNNGV. The CDR3 is 14 residues long. The J segment lost 5 bases and the V segment lost 5 bases, leaving 7 bases of the junction unmatched. The CDR3 spells CASSPRLARETQYF. CDR3 nucleotide sequence: TGTGCCAGCAGCCCGAGACTAGCGCGGGAGACCCAGTACTTC.

The chain joins TRBV7-8 to TRBJ2-1; 13 nucleotides match TRBD2. This CDR3 has 17 amino acids. CDR1 SGHVS and CDR2 FQNEAQ come from the germline V gene. Trimming cost V 2 bases and J 7 bases; bases outside gene matches: 8. The CDR3: CASSLPRLAGGGNEQFF. CDR3 nucleotide sequence: TGTGCCAGCAGCTTACCCCGACTAGCGGGGGGCGGAAATGAGCAGTTCTTC.

V is TRBV29-1 and J is TRBJ1-6, with D possibly being TRBD1 (5 bases). This CDR3 spans 13 amino acids. Trimming took off 4 bases at V and 8 bases at J, with 12 bases between the two ends. Germline CDR1 is SQVTM and CDR2 is ANQGSEA. CDR3 residues: CSVGWGADSPLHF. In DNA, the CDR3 is TGCAGCGTTGGGTGGGGCGCAGATTCACCCCTCCACTTT. The full variable domain, in which reference TRBV29-1 and TRBJ1-6 provide the parts outside the CDR3, is SAVISQKPSRDICQRGTSLTIQCQVDSQVTMMFWYRQQPGQSLTLIATANQGSEATYESGFVIDKFPISRPNLTFSTLTVSNMSPEDSSIYLCSVGWGADSPLHFGNGTRLTVT.

The chain has TRBV6-6 and TRBJ2-5; TRBD1 might be the D (5 bases). The germline gives CDR1 MNHNY, CDR2 SVGAGI (reference sequence). The CDR3 covers 13 residues. V shed 8 bases and J shed 2 bases, with 12 bases lying between them. This CDR3 is CASLSQGQETQYF. The CDR3 DNA reads TGTGCCAGCCTTAGCCAGGGACAAGAGACCCAGTACTTC.

The CDR3 nucleotides are TGTGCCAGCTCACCAGGACTAGCGACAGATACGCAGTATTTT. It yields the protein CASSPGLATDTQYF. The chain is built from TRBV18 and TRBJ2-3; 9 bases line up with TRBD2. CDR1 and CDR2 (germline): KGHSH, LQKENI. J was trimmed by 3 bases and V by 2 bases; bases with no gene match: 0. The CDR3 is 14 residues long.

V and J are TRBV7-9 and TRBJ2-5, with TRBD2 as a possible D gene (5 bases). The tail of the sequence fits TRBJ2-7 better, so the J call may be wrong. The CDR3 extends over 15 amino acids. CDR1 is SEHNR, CDR2 FQNEAQ, per germline (reference sequence). In DNA, the CDR3 is TGTGCCAGCAGCTTAGAGGCGGCGCGGGTGGGCGAGCAGTACTTC. The encoded protein is CASSLEAARVGEQYF.

The chain recombines TRBV27 with TRBJ2-3; tentative D call: TRBD1 (5 bases). Trimming pared 6 bases from V and 0 bases from J, leaving 13 bases between. Germline V gene lookup returns CDR1 MNHEY and CDR2 SMNVEV (reference sequence). This CDR3 is built from 15 residues. The chain's CDR3 is CASSPTVSSTDTQYF. The CDR3, as DNA: TGTGCCAGCAGCCCGACAGTTTCTAGCACAGATACGCAGTATTTT.